These T cell receptor beta chains were read from a single sample in a study of cytomegalovirus exposure and HLA in healthy donors. The data were produced by immunoSEQ multiplex PCR, yet TCRdb's version contains in-frame clones alone and is incomplete. The table records 250,000 to 300,000 clones, 84% of them present only once. The sequenced sample consisted of PBMCs. These receptors came from a woman between 40 and 55 years old in good health and CMV-seropositive. CDR3s include the opening cysteine and the closing phenylalanine or tryptophan. The D gene is left open where the match is weak. Size tells how often a clone was seen (once, few, many) or the class of an expanded clone, and some rows leave it out.

d_gene | j_gene | v_gene | abundance | CDR3aa | CDR3nt
- | TRBJ2-4 | TRBV6-1 | - | CASSEVAGIGSKNIQYF | TGTGCCAGCAGTGAAGTTGCGGGGATCGGGTCCAAAAACATTCAGTACTTC
TRBD2 | TRBJ2-1 | TRBV5-1 | - | CASSMGGSAYNEQFF | TGCGCCAGCAGTATGGGCGGGAGCGCCTACAATGAGCAGTTCTTC
TRBD2 | TRBJ2-1 | TRBV7-6 | - | CASSSIPGTSDEQFF | TGTGCCAGCAGCTCCATCCCCGGGACTAGTGATGAGCAGTTCTTC
TRBD1 | TRBJ1-1 | TRBV28 | - | CASSFGTGIGEAFF | TGTGCCAGCAGTTTCGGGACAGGGATCGGTGAAGCTTTCTTT
TRBD1 | TRBJ1-1 | TRBV7-9 | - | CASSVGQANTEAFF | TGTGCCAGCAGCGTCGGACAGGCGAACACTGAAGCTTTCTTT
TRBD2 | TRBJ2-6 | TRBV19 | - | CAASGGAVAGANVLTF | TGTGCTGCGAGCGGGGGCGCTGTGGCTGGGGCCAACGTCCTGACTTTC
- | TRBJ1-1 | TRBV18 | - | CASSPGQKMNTEAFF | TGTGCCAGCTCACCAGGACAGAAAATGAACACTGAAGCTTTCTTT
TRBD2 | TRBJ2-5 | TRBV7-8 | - | CASSSDGGTSGDQETQYF | TGTGCCAGCAGCTCGGACGGCGGGACTAGCGGGGACCAAGAGACCCAGTACTTC
TRBD2 | TRBJ2-1 | TRBV19 | - | CASSIELAWIGEQFF | TGTGCCAGTAGTATAGAACTAGCGTGGATAGGTGAGCAGTTCTTC
TRBD2 | TRBJ2-7 | TRBV7-2 | - | CASSSREAYEQYF | TGTGCCAGCAGCTCGCGGGAGGCCTACGAGCAGTACTTC
- | TRBJ2-2 | TRBV28 | - | CASSFPAGGIELFF | TGTGCCAGCAGTTTTCCCGCGGGTGGAATTGAGCTGTTTTTT
TRBD2 | TRBJ2-5 | TRBV29-1 | - | CSVGRLAGNDQETQYF | TGCAGCGTTGGGAGACTAGCGGGTAATGATCAAGAGACCCAGTACTTC
- | TRBJ2-7 | TRBV30 | - | CAWSVREAYEQYF | TGTGCCTGGAGTGTAAGGGAGGCCTACGAGCAGTACTTC
TRBD2 | TRBJ2-1 | TRBV30 | - | CAWTKRERTYNEQFF | TGTGCCTGGACTAAGCGGGAGAGAACCTACAATGAGCAGTTCTTC
TRBD1 | TRBJ1-2 | TRBV5-1 | - | CASSETGQGYGYTF | TGCGCCAGCAGCGAGACGGGACAGGGCTATGGCTACACCTTC
- | TRBJ1-2 | TRBV19 | - | CASSIGTWNYGYTF | TGTGCCAGTAGTATAGGGACTTGGAACTATGGCTACACCTTC
- | TRBJ2-3 | TRBV2 | - | CASTPGGTDTQYF | TGTGCCAGCACCCCAGGGGGCACAGATACGCAGTATTTT
TRBD1 | TRBJ1-1 | TRBV27 | - | CASSPQTGKAFF | TGTGCCAGCAGTCCCCAGACAGGGAAAGCTTTCTTT
- | TRBJ1-1 | TRBV7-9 | - | CASSLALGAPTEAFF | TGTGCCAGCAGCTTAGCTCTGGGGGCTCCCACTGAAGCTTTCTTT
- | TRBJ2-5 | TRBV11-2 | - | CASSEKALAQETQYF | TGTGCCAGCAGCGAAAAGGCTCTAGCACAAGAGACCCAGTACTTC
- | TRBJ1-6 | TRBV10-3 | once | CAAGRGAPDSPLHF | TGTGCCGCCGGCCGGGGGGCTCCGGATTCACCCCTCCACTTT
- | TRBJ2-6 | TRBV6-6 | - | CASTSSGANVLTF | TGTGCCAGCACGAGCTCTGGGGCCAACGTCCTGACTTTC
- | TRBJ2-4 | TRBV7-2 | - | CASSLAGGTVAKNIQYF | TGTGCCAGCAGCTTAGCAGGCGGGACGGTTGCCAAAAACATTCAGTACTTC
TRBD2 | TRBJ2-5 | TRBV2 | - | CASSEALLAGQETQYF | TGTGCCAGCAGTGAAGCGCTTCTAGCGGGGCAAGAGACCCAGTACTTC
TRBD2 | TRBJ2-5 | TRBV7-7 | - | CASSRAGEAETQYF | TGTGCTAGCAGCCGCGCGGGGGAGGCAGAGACCCAGTACTTC
- | TRBJ2-1 | TRBV6-5 | - | CASSPPGDEQFF | TGTGCCAGCAGTCCCCCGGGGGATGAGCAGTTCTTC
- | TRBJ1-3 | TRBV5-1 | - | CASSGIGDSGNTIYF | TGCGCCAGCAGTGGTATAGGGGACTCTGGAAACACCATATATTTT
TRBD1 | TRBJ2-1 | TRBV29-1 | - | CSVEIGGTGPYNEQFF | TGCAGCGTTGAAATAGGAGGGACAGGTCCCTACAATGAGCAGTTCTTC